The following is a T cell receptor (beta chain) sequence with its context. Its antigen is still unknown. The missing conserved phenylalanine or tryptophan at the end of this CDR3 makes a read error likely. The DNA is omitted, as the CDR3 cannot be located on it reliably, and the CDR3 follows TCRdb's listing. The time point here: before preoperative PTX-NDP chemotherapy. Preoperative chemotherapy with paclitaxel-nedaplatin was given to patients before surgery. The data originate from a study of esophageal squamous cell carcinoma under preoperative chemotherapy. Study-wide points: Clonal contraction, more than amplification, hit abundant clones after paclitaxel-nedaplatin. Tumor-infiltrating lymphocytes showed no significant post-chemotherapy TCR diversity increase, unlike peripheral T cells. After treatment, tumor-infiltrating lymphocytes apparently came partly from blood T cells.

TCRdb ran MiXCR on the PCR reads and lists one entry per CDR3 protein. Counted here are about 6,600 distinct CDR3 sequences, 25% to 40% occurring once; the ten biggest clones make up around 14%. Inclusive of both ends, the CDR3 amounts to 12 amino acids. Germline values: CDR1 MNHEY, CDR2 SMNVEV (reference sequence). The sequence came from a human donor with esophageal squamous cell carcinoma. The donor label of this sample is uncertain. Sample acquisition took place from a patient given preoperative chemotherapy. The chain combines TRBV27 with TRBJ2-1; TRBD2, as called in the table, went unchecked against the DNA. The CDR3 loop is CASSKLAGEEFL.